This TCR beta chain was retrieved from a study of cytomegalovirus exposure and HLA in healthy donors. Findings and limits, study-wide: Several of the most significant clusters appeared linked to common viral pathogens, based on a later analysis. The study recorded around 160 TCR beta chains that were cytomegalovirus-associated. The classifier reportedly diagnosed cytomegalovirus status with high specificity and sensitivity.

Primers: 60 Vbeta forward and 13 Jbeta reverse. In the authors' methods: Roughly 11 million shared chains were among the approximately 80 million unique TCR beta chains that a later analysis counted. Sequenced by immunoSEQ multiplex PCR; TCRdb stores in-frame clones only, minus some. The DNA gave D and trimming, while V, J and clone size come from that table. The sample shows approximately 130,000 clones, 81% of them seen only once. This CDR3 is built from 14 residues. The germline CDR1 and CDR2 sequences are SNHLY and FYNNEI. V was clipped by 6 bases and J by 4 bases, with 15 bases between them. Note on this clone: As yet, its antigen is unknown.

Source material: PBMCs. The sequence came from a young man in good health and CMV-seronegative. V usage is TRBV2 and J usage is TRBJ1-1, with D possibly being TRBD1 (5 bases). CDR3 coding DNA: TGTGCCAGCAGACTCGGAGGGGACGTCACTGAAGCTTTCTTT. As protein: CASRLGGDVTEAFF.